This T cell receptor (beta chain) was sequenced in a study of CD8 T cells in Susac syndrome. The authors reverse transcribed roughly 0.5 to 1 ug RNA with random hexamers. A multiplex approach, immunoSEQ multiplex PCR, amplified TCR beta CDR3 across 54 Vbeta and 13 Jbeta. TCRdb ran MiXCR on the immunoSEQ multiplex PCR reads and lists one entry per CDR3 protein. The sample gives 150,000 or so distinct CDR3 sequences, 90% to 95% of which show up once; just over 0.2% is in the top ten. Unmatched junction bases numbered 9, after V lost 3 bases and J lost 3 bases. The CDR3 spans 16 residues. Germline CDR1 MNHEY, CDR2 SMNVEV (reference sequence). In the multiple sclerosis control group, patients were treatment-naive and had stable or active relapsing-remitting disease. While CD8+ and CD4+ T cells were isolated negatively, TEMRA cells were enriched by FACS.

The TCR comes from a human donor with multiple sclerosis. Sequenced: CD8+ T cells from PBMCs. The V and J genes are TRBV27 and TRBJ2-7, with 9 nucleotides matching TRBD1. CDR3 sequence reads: CASSLTGGSAIYEQYF. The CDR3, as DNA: TGTGCCAGCAGTTTGACAGGGGGGTCGGCTATCTACGAGCAGTACTTC.